A selection of T cell receptor beta chains follows, all from one sample in a study of T cells in Graves' hyperthyroidism and ophthalmopathy. TCRdb independently ran MiXCR on the multiplex PCR reads; one entry per CDR3 protein. The table lists around 340,000 distinct CDR3 sequences, roughly a fifth of them singletons. Sequenced: blood. The receptors shown here come from a woman in her forties or fifties with Graves' hyperthyroidism. CDR3s include the opening cysteine and the closing phenylalanine or tryptophan. A D gene is named only where the DNA matches it firmly. Rows may omit the clone size; those that give it use once, few, many or a size class.

d_call	j_call	v_call	clone_size	cdr3_nt	cdr3_aa
TRBD1	TRBJ1-1	TRBV20-1	.	TGCAGTGCCCGGGCCCGGACAGGGGTGAACACTGAAGCTTTCTTT	CSARARTGVNTEAFF
TRBD1	TRBJ2-3	TRBV12-3/TRBV12-4	.	TGTGCCAGCAGTTTCCGGGACAGGGGTCGCAATACGCAGTATTTT	CASSFRDRGRNTQYF
TRBD2	TRBJ2-1	TRBV19	.	TGTGCCAGTAGACCTCCGGGACTAAGCTCCTACAATGAGCAGTTCTTC	CASRPPGLSSYNEQFF
TRBD2	TRBJ2-3	TRBV5-1	many	TGCGCCAGCAGCTCTATACCAGCGGGGGATACGCAGTATTTT	CASSSIPAGDTQYF
.	TRBJ2-5	TRBV7-6	many	TGTGCCAGCAGCTTAGCGGTCAGACAAGAGACCCAGTACTTC	CASSLAVRQETQYF
TRBD1	TRBJ2-3	TRBV6-2/TRBV6-3	few	TGTGCCAGCAGCGAGGACAGGGGGCTGGGCACAGATACGCAGTATTTT	CASSEDRGLGTDTQYF
TRBD1	TRBJ1-6	TRBV30	.	TGTGCCTGGAGTGTACAGGGGCATTCGGCCCTCCACTTT	CAWSVQGHSALHF
.	TRBJ2-1	TRBV5-6	few	TGTGCCAGCAGGGGTATTGAAAATGAGCAGTTCTTC	CASRGIENEQFF
.	TRBJ2-1	TRBV12-5	many	TGTGCTAGTGCGGAACCGCGGAGCTCCTACAATGAGCAGTTCTTC	CASAEPRSSYNEQFF
TRBD2	TRBJ2-7	TRBV6-1	many	TGTGCCAGCAGACTAGCGGGACCAGGGGTCGAGCAGTACTTC	CASRLAGPGVEQYF
.	TRBJ2-7	TRBV5-1	many	TGCGCCAGCAGCTTGGGTGGACGAGGGTCTGACGAGCAGTACTTC	CASSLGGRGSDEQYF
TRBD2	TRBJ2-2	TRBV3-1	few	TGTGCCAGCAGCCTCGCGCTAGCGGGAAACACCGGGGAGCTGTTTTTT	CASSLALAGNTGELFF
TRBD1	TRBJ2-1	TRBV6-2/TRBV6-3	.	TGTGCCAGCAGCTCCGGGACAGCCAGGGCCAATGAGCAGTTCTTC	CASSSGTARANEQFF
TRBD2	TRBJ2-3	TRBV6-1	many	TGTGCCAGCAGTCCCCGTGGACTAGCGGGAGGCTTCCAGAGTACGCAGTATTTT	CASSPRGLAGGFQSTQYF
.	TRBJ2-7	TRBV28	many	TGTGCCAGCAGTTTGGGGTATTCCTACGAGCAGTACTTC	CASSLGYSYEQYF
.	TRBJ2-7	TRBV7-9	many	TGTGCCAGCAGCTCCATCGGGGGCCACGAGCAGTACTTC	CASSSIGGHEQYF
.	TRBJ1-2	TRBV30	many	TGTGCCTGGAGTGTAAGGGCTGAACAGCGCTATGGCTACACCTTC	CAWSVRAEQRYGYTF
TRBD2	TRBJ2-2	TRBV7-6	.	TGTGCCAGCAGCTTAGCCGGGACTAGCGGGAGATCTGTCGGGGAGCTGTTTTTT	CASSLAGTSGRSVGELFF
.	TRBJ2-7	TRBV6-1	.	TGTGCCAGCAGTGAAGAAGACAGACTCAACTACGAGCAGTACTTC	CASSEEDRLNYEQYF
.	TRBJ2-3	TRBV7-9	.	TGTGCCAGCACCGCCGGGACTAGCACAGATACGCAGTATTTT	CASTAGTSTDTQYF
.	TRBJ1-1	TRBV28	many	TGTGCCGCGGGCATCTCGGGGTACACTGAAGCTTTCTTT	CAAGISGYTEAFF
.	TRBJ2-2	TRBV12-3/TRBV12-4	many	TGTGCCAGCAGTTTCGTAAAGGGGGGGCGGGTCACCGGGGAGCTGTTTTTT	CASSFVKGGRVTGELFF
TRBD1	TRBJ1-1	TRBV10-3	many	TGTGCCATCAGAATGACAGGGGACCAGGGAGCTTTCTTT	CAIRMTGDQGAFF
.	TRBJ2-1	TRBV11-3	many	TGTGCCAGCAGCTCCTCGGGACATACTTACAATGAGCAGTTCTTC	CASSSSGHTYNEQFF
.	TRBJ2-5	TRBV20-1	many	TGCAGTGCTGGCCCAGGGGGGGCAGGGGAGACCCAGTACTTC	CSAGPGGAGETQYF
.	TRBJ2-5	TRBV10-1	few	TGCGCCAGCAGTGAGCCCCGCTTGAGGGCACGCGAGACCCAGTACTTC	CASSEPRLRARETQYF
.	TRBJ2-4	TRBV2	.	TGTGCCAGCAGTGAATGGGGGGCCAAAAACATTCAGTACTTC	CASSEWGAKNIQYF
TRBD2	TRBJ2-3	TRBV7-3	many	TGTGCCAGCAGCACTAGAACCGGGACTAGCGGCGCTAGGGCAGATACGCAGTATTTT	CASSTRTGTSGARADTQYF
TRBD1	TRBJ1-5	TRBV7-2	many	TGTGCCAGCAGCGTACGACAGGGGGTCGGGGGTCAGCCCCAGCATTTT	CASSVRQGVGGQPQHF
TRBD2	TRBJ2-1	TRBV12-3/TRBV12-4	many	TGTGCCAGCAGTTTAAGGGCAGGGCTACGGACTAGCGGGAGAAGCTCCTACAATGAGCAGTTCTTC	CASSLRAGLRTSGRSSYNEQFF
.	TRBJ1-4	TRBV2	many	TGTGCCAGCAACTCCCCCGCCGCTAATGAAAAACTGTTTTTT	CASNSPAANEKLFF
TRBD2	TRBJ2-1	TRBV11-2	many	TGTGCCAGCAGCTTAACCTTTAGCGGGGTGGGGTCCAATGAGCAGTTCTTC	CASSLTFSGVGSNEQFF
TRBD2	TRBJ2-1	TRBV19	.	TGTGCCAGCTCCCTGATGGGACTAGCTATGGTTGAGCAGTTCTTC	CASSLMGLAMVEQFF
.	TRBJ1-1	TRBV18	many	TGTGCCAGCTCACCTCGGGAGGGGACGGGCACTGAAGCTTTCTTT	CASSPREGTGTEAFF
.	TRBJ1-1	TRBV20-1	many	TGCAGTGCTAGAGTCCGGCAGGGCACTGAAGCTTTCTTT	CSARVRQGTEAFF
TRBD2	TRBJ2-2	TRBV5-1	many	TGCGCCAGCAGCTCGACTAGCGGTGCCGGGGAGCTGTTTTTT	CASSSTSGAGELFF
TRBD2	TRBJ2-5	TRBV5-5	.	TGTGCCAGCAGCTTGGAGGGACTAGCTAAGGAGACCCAGTACTTC	CASSLEGLAKETQYF
.	TRBJ2-2	TRBV14	many	TGTGCCAGCAGCCAAGTGGGACTCTCGGGCGGGGAGCTGTTTTTT	CASSQVGLSGGELFF
.	TRBJ1-5	TRBV20-1	many	TGCAGTGCCTCATCAGGGATTCCGCCCCAGCATTTT	CSASSGIPPQHF
TRBD2	TRBJ2-7	TRBV3-1	many	TGTGCCAGCAGCCAAGAATGGGGAGGGAACCACGAGCAGTACTTC	CASSQEWGGNHEQYF
.	TRBJ1-4	TRBV4-2	.	TGTGCCAGCAGCCAGGCTGAGGGTGCAACTAATGAAAAACTGTTTTTT	CASSQAEGATNEKLFF
.	TRBJ2-2	TRBV6-2/TRBV6-3	many	TGTGCCAGCTCGGAAGGGAGGAACACCGGGGAGCTGTTTTTT	CASSEGRNTGELFF
.	TRBJ1-2	TRBV28	.	TGTGCCAGCAGATTAGCGGCCCGAGGCTACACCTTC	CASRLAARGYTF
TRBD2	TRBJ2-1	TRBV20-1	.	TGCAGTCCCCTAGCGGTCCACCCCTACAATGAGCAGTTCTTC	CSPLAVHPYNEQFF
.	TRBJ1-1	TRBV24-1	.	TGTGCCACCAGTGACCCCCGGGTAGGGAACACTGAAGCTTTCTTT	CATSDPRVGNTEAFF